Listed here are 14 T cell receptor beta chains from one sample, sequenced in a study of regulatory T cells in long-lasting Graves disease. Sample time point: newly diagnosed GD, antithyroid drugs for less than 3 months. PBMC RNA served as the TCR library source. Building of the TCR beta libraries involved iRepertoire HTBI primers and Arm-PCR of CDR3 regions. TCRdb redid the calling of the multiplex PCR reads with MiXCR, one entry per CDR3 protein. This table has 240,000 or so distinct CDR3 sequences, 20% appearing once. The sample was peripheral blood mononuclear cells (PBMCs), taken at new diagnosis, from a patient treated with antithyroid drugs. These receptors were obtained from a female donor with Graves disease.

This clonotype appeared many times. The CDR3 DNA is TGTGCCAGCAGCCTCAGGGGCTATGGCTACACCTTC. This encodes CASSLRGYGYTF. The chain recombines TRBV30 with TRBJ1-2; tentative D call: TRBD1 (6 bases). Deletions cut 8 bases from V and 4 bases from J, with 14 bases between. Per germline, CDR1 GTSNPN and CDR2 SVGIG (reference sequence). This CDR3 contains 12 residues.

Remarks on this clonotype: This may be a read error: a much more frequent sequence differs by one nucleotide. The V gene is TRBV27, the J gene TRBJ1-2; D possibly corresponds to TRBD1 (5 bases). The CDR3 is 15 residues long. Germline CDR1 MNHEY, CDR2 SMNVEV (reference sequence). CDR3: CASRISLDTDYGCTF. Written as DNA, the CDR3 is TGTGCCAGCAGAATATCCTTGGACACGGACTATGGCTGCACCTTC.

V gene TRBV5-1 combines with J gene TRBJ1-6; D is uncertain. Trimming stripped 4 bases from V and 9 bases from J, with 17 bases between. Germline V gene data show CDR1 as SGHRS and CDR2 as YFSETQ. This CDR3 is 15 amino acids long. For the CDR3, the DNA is TGCGCCAGCAGCCCGCGGACGGACCCAGGTTCACCCCTCCACTTT. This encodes CASSPRTDPGSPLHF. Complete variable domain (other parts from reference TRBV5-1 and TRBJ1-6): KAGVTQTPRYLIKTRGQQVTLSCSPISGHRSVSWYQQTPGQGLQFLFEYFSETQRNKGNFPGRFSGRQFSNSRSEMNVSTLELGDSALYLCASSPRTDPGSPLHFGNGTRLTVT.

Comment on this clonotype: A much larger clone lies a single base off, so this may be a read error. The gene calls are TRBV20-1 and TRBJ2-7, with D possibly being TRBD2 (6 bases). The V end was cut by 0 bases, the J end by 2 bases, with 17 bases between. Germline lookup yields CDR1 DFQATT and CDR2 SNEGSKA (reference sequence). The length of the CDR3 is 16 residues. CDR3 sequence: CSARDSGVSFAYEQYF. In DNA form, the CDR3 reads TGCAGTGCTAGAGACTCGGGGGTTTCTTTCGCCTACGAGCAGTACTTC.

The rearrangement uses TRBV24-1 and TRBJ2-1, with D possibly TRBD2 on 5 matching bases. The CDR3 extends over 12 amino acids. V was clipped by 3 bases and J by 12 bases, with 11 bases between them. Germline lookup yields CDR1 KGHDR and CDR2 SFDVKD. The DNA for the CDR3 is TGTGCCACCAGTGATGTAGGAGGCGGGCAGTTCTTC. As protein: CATSDVGGGQFF.

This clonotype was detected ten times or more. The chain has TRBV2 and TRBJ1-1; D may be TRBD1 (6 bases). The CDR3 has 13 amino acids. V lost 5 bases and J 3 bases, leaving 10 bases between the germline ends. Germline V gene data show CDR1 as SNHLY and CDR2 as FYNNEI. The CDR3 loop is CASSYREYTEAFF. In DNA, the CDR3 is TGTGCCAGCAGTTACAGGGAGTACACTGAAGCTTTCTTT.

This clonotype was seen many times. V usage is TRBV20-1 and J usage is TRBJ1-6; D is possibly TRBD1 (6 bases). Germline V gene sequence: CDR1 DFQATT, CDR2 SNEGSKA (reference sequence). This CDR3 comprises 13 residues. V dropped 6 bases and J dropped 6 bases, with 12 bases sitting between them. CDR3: CSANRAANSPLHF. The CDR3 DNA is TGCAGTGCGAACAGGGCGGCTAATTCACCCCTCCACTTT.

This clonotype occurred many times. CDR3 sequence reads: CASILTTDTEAFF. CDR3 in DNA: TGTGCCAGCATCTTGACCACTGACACTGAAGCTTTCTTT. The chain combines TRBV6-1 with TRBJ1-1, with no clear D. The V end was cut by 7 bases, the J end by 3 bases, with 12 bases between. The length of the CDR3 is 13 residues. CDR1 is MNHNS, CDR2 SASEGT, per germline.

The CDR3 spells CASSSEWDGLAGGSYNEQFF. CDR3 nucleotides: TGTGCCAGCAGCTCAGAGTGGGACGGACTAGCGGGAGGCTCCTACAATGAGCAGTTCTTC. J is TRBJ2-1 and V is TRBV7-9, with 14 bases aligning to TRBD2. This CDR3 contains 20 residues. Germline V CDR1 and CDR2: SEHNR, FQNEAQ (reference sequence). The ends lost 4 bases at V and 0 bases at J; junction bases unmatched: 11.

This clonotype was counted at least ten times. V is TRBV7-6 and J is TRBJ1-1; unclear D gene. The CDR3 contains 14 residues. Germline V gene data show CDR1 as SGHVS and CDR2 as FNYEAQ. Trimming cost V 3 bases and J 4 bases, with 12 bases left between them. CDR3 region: CASSLGGLGTEAFF. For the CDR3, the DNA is TGTGCCAGCAGCTTGGGAGGTCTGGGCACTGAAGCTTTCTTT. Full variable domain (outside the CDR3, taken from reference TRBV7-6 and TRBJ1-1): GAGVSQSPRYKVTKRGQDVALRCDPISGHVSLYWYRQALGQGPEFLTYFNYEAQQDKSGLPNDRFSAERPEGSISTLTIQRTEQRDSAMYRCASSLGGLGTEAFFGQGTRLTVV.

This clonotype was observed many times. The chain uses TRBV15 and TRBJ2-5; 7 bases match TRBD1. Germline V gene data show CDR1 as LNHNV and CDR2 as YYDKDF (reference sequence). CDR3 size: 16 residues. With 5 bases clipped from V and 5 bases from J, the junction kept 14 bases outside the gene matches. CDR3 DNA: TGTGCCACCAGCCCCCGACAGGGTACAGTTGGGGAGACCCAGTACTTC. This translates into CATSPRQGTVGETQYF.

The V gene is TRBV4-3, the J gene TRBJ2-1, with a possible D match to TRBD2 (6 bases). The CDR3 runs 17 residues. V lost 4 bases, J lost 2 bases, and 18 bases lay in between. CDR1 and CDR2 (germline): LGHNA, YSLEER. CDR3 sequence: CASSPGWGSGPYNEQFF. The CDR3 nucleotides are TGCGCCAGCAGCCCAGGATGGGGTAGCGGACCCTACAATGAGCAGTTCTTC.

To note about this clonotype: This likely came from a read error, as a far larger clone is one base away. The CDR3: CASSEALLLGGGAEQYF. CDR3 DNA sequence: TGTGCCAGCAGTGAAGCGCTTCTTCTTGGCGGGGGGGCTGAGCAGTACTTC. The chain links TRBV2 to TRBJ2-5, with TRBD2 identical over 9 bases. Germline V gene sequence: CDR1 SNHLY, CDR2 FYNNEI. With V trimmed by 0 bases and J by 11 bases, 16 bases remained unmatched. This CDR3 is built from 17 residues.

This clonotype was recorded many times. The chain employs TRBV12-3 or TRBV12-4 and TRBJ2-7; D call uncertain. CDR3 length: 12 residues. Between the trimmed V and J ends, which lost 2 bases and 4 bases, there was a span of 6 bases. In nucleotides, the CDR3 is TGTGCCAGCAGTTTAATAGCATACGAGCAGTACTTC. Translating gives CASSLIAYEQYF.